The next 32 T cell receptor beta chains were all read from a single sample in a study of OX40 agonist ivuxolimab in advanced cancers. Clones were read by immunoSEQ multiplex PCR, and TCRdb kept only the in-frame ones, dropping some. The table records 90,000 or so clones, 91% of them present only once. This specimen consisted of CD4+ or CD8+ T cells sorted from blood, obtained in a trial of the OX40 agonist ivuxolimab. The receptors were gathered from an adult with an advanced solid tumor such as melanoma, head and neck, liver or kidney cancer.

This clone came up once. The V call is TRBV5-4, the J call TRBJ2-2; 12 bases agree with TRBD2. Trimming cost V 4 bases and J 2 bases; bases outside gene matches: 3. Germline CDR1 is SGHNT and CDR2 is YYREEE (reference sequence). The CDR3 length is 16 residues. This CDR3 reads CASSKGLAGNTGELFF. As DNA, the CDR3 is TGTGCCAGCAGCAAGGGACTAGCGGGCAACACCGGGGAGCTGTTTTTT. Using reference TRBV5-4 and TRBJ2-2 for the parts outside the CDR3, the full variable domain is ETGVTQSPTHLIKTRGQQVTLRCSSQSGHNTVSWYQQALGQGPQFIFQYYREEENGRGNFPPRFSGLQFPNYSSELNVNALELDDSALYLCASSKGLAGNTGELFFGEGSRLTVL.

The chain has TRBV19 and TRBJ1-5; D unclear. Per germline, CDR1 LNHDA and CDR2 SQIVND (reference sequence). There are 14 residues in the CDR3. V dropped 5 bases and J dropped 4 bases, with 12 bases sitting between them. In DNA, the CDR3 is TGTGCCAGTAGTCTCGCGGTAAGGAATCAGCCCCAGCATTTT. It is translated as CASSLAVRNQPQHF. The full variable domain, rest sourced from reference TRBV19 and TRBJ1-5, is DGGITQSPKYLFRKEGQNVTLSCEQNLNHDAMYWYRQDPGQGLRLIYYSQIVNDFQKGDIAEGYSVSREKKESFPLTVTSAQKNPTAFYLCASSLAVRNQPQHFGDGTRLSIL.

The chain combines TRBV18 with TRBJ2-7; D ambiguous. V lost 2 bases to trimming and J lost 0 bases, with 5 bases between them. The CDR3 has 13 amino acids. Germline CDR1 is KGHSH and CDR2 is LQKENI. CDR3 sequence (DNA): TGTGCCAGCTCACCAGGTAACTCCTACGAGCAGTACTTC. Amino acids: CASSPGNSYEQYF.

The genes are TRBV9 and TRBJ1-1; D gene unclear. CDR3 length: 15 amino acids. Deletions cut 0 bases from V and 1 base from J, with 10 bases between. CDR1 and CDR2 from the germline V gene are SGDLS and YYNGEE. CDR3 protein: CASSVGDGPNTEAFF. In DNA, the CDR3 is TGTGCCAGCAGCGTAGGTGACGGGCCGAACACTGAAGCTTTCTTT.

CDR3 coding DNA: TGTGCCACGGCCTGGGGGTCAGATACGCAGTATTTT. This translates into CATAWGSDTQYF. The chain recombines TRBV28 with TRBJ2-3; tentatively, D is TRBD1 or TRBD2 (5 bases each). Germline CDR1 reads MDHEN; CDR2 reads SYDVKM. V dropped 10 bases and J dropped 4 bases, with 12 bases sitting between them. The CDR3 extends over 12 amino acids.

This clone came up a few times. CDR3 DNA sequence: TGTGCCAGCAGCCGCCGGCATACCAAACTGTTTTTT. Translation: CASSRRHTKLFF. The chain carries TRBV14 and TRBJ1-4; D uncertain. Germline-derived CDR1 and CDR2 are SGHDN and FVKESK. V gave up 4 bases and J gave up 11 bases, with 11 bases separating them. The CDR3 is 12 amino acids.

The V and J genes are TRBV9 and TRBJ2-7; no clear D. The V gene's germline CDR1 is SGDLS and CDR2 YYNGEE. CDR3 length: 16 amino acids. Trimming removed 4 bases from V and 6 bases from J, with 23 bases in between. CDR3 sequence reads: CASSPHSGLLGSEQYF. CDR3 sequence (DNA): TGTGCCAGCAGCCCCCACTCCGGGCTACTGGGAAGCGAGCAGTACTTC.

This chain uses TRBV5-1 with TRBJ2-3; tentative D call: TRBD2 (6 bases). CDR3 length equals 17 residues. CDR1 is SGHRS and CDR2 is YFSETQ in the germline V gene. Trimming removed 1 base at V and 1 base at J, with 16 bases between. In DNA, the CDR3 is TGCGCCAGCAGCTTGCCGGGACCCACGGGGGGCACAGATACGCAGTATTTT. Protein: CASSLPGPTGGTDTQYF.

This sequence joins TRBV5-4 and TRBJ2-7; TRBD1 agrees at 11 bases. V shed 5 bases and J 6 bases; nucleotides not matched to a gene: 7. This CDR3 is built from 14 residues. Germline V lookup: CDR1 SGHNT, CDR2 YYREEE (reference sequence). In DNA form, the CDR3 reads TGTGCCAGCAGTCTAGGACAGGGGGCGCGCGAGCAGTACTTC. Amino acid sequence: CASSLGQGAREQYF.

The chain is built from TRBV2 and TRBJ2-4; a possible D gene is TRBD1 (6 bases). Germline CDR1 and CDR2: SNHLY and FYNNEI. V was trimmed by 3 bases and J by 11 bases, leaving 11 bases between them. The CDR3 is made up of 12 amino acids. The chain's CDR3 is CASSDRGPVQYF. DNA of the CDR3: TGTGCCAGCAGTGACAGGGGACCCGTTCAGTACTTC.

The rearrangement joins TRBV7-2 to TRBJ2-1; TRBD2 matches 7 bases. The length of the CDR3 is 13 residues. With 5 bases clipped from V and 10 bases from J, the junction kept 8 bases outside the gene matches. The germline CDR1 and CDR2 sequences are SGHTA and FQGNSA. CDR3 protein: CASSLPGRPEQFF. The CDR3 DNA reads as TGTGCCAGCAGCCTCCCCGGGAGGCCAGAGCAGTTCTTC.

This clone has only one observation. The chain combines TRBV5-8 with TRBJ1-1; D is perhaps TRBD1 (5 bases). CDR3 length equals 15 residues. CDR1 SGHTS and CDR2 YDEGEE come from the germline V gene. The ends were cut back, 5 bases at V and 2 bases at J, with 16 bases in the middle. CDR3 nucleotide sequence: TGTGCCAGCAGACTCGGACACCCTCTTAACACTGAAGCTTTCTTT. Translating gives CASRLGHPLNTEAFF.

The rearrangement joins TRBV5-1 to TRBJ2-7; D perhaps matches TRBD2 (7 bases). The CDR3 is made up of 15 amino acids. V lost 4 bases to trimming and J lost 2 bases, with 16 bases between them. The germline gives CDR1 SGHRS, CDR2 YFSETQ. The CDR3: CASSDGGGPTYEQYF. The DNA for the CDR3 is TGCGCCAGCAGCGACGGCGGGGGCCCCACCTACGAGCAGTACTTC.

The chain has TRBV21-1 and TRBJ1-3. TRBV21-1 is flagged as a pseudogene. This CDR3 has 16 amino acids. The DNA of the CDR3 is TGTGCCAGCAGCAAAGCGTCGATGAACTCTGGAAACACCATATATTTT. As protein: CASSKASMNSGNTIYF.

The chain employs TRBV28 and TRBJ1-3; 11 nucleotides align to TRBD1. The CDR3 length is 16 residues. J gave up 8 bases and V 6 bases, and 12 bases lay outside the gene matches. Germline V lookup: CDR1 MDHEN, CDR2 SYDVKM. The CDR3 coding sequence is TGTGCCAGCAGGAGAGATGGGACAGGGGGATACGACACCATATATTTT. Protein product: CASRRDGTGGYDTIYF.

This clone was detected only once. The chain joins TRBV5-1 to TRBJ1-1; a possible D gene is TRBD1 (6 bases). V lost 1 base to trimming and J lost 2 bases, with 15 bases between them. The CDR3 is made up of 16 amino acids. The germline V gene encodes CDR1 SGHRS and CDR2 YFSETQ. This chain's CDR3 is CASSLYRGGLNTEAFF. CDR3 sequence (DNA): TGCGCCAGCAGCTTGTATCGCGGGGGCCTCAACACTGAAGCTTTCTTT.

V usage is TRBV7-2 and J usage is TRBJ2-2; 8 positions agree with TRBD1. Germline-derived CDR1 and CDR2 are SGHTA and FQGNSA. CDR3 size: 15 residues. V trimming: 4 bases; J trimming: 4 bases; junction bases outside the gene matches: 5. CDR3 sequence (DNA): TGTGCCAGCAGCTCGGACAGGGAACGCACCGGGGAGCTGTTTTTT. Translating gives CASSSDRERTGELFF.

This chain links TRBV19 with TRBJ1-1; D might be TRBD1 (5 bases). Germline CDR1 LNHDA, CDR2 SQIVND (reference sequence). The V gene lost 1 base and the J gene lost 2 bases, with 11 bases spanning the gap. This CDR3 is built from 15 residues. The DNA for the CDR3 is TGTGCCAGTAGTATAGGACAGACGATAAACACTGAAGCTTTCTTT. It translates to CASSIGQTINTEAFF.

This CDR3 reads CASSQAISDKVDYGYTF. The DNA for the CDR3 is TGTGCCAGCAGCCAGGCGATATCGGACAAGGTAGACTATGGCTACACCTTC. The J gene is TRBJ1-2, the V gene TRBV7-9; TRBD1 might be the D (5 bases). Germline CDR1 is SEHNR and CDR2 is FQNEAQ (reference sequence). V was clipped by 5 bases and J by 3 bases, with 22 bases between them. The CDR3 runs to 17 residues. The full variable domain, with the rest looked up from reference TRBV7-9 and TRBJ1-2, is DTGVSQNPRHKITKRGQNVTFRCDPISEHNRLYWYRQTLGQGPEFLTYFQNEAQLEKSRLLSDRFSAERPKGSFSTLEIQRTEQGDSAMYLCASSQAISDKVDYGYTFGSGTRLTVV.

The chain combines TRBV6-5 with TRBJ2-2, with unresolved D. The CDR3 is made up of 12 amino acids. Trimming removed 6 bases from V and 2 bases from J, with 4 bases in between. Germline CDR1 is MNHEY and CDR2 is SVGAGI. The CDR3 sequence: CASSENTGELFF. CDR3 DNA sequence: TGTGCCAGCAGCGAAAACACCGGGGAGCTGTTTTTT.

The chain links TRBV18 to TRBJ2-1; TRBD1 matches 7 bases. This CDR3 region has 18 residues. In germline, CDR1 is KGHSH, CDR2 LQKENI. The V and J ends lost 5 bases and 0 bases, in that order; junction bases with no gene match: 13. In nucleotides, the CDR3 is TGTGCCAGCTCATTCGGGACAGTCAGGGCAAGCTCCTACAATGAGCAGTTCTTC. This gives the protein CASSFGTVRASSYNEQFF.

The CDR3: CASSRESQYQETQYF. The CDR3, as DNA: TGTGCCAGCAGCAGAGAATCTCAGTACCAAGAGACCCAGTACTTC. V usage is TRBV7-9 and J usage is TRBJ2-5, with no clear D. The germline V gene encodes CDR1 SEHNR and CDR2 FQNEAQ (reference sequence). There are 15 residues in the CDR3. Trimming took off 5 bases at V and 0 bases at J, with 13 bases between the two ends.

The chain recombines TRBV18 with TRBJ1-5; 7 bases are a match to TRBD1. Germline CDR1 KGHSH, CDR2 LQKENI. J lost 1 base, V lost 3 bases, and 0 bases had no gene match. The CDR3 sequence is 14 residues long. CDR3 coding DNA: TGTGCCAGCTCACCGGGACAGAGCAATCAGCCCCAGCATTTT. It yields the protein CASSPGQSNQPQHF.

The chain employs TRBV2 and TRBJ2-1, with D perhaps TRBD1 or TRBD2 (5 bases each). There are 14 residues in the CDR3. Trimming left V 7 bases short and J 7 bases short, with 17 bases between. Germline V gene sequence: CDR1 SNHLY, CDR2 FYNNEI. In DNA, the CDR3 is TGTGCCAGCACCCCTGGGACCCCTAAAAATGAGCAGTTCTTC. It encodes CASTPGTPKNEQFF.

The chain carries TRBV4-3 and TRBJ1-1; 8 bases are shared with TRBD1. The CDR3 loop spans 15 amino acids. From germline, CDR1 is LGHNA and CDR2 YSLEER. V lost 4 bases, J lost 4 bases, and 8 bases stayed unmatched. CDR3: CASSLNRGTGTEAFF. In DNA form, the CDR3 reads TGCGCCAGCAGCCTAAACAGGGGGACCGGCACTGAAGCTTTCTTT.

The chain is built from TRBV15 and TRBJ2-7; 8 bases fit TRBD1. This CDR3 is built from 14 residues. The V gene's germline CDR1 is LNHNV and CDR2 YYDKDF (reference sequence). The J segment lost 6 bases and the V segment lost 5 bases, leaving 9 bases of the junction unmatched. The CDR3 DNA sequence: TGTGCCACCAGCCGGGACAGGAGTTCTCCCGAGCAGTACTTC. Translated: CATSRDRSSPEQYF.

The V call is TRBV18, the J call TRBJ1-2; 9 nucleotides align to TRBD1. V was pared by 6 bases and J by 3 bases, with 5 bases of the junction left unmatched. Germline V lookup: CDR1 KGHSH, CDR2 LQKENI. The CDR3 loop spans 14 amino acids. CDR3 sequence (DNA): TGTGCCAGCTCGCCGGGACAGGGTGACTATGGCTACACCTTC. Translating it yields CASSPGQGDYGYTF.

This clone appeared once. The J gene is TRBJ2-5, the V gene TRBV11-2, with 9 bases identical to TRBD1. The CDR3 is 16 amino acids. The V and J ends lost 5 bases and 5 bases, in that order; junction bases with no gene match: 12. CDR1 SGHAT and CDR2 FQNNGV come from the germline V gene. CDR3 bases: TGTGCCAGCAGCCGTTTAACAGGGGGCCCTAGGGAGACCCAGTACTTC. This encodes CASSRLTGGPRETQYF.

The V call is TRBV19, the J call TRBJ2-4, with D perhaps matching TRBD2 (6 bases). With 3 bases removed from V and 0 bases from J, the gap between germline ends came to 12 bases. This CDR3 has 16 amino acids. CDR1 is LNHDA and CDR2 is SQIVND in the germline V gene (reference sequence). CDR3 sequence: CASSITRAGAKNIQYF. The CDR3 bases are TGTGCCAGTAGTATTACCCGAGCGGGAGCCAAAAACATTCAGTACTTC.

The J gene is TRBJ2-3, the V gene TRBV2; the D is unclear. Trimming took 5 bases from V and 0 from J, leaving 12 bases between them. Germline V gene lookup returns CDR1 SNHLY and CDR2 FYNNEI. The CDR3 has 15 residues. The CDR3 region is CASSIAHASTDTQYF. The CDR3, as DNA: TGTGCCAGCAGTATAGCCCATGCTAGCACAGATACGCAGTATTTT.

The CDR3 spells CAWSWFGPLYSGNTIYF. The CDR3 nucleotides read TGTGCCTGGAGTTGGTTCGGCCCGCTTTACTCTGGAAACACCATATATTTT. The chain combines TRBV30 with TRBJ1-3, with D hard to call. The germline V gene encodes CDR1 GTSNPN and CDR2 SVGIG (reference sequence). The CDR3 contains 17 residues. Trimming left V 2 bases short and J 0 bases short, with 17 bases between.

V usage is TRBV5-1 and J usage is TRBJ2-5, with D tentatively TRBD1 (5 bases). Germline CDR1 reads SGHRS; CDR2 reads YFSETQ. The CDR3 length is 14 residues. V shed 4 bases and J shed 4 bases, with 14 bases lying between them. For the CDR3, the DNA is TGCGCCAGCAGCATTACAGGTCAGGGAGAGACCCAGTACTTC. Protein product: CASSITGQGETQYF.